This TCR beta chain appears in the sequencing data of a study of blood T cell repertoires in COVID-19 (dated by TCRdb to about 2020). A note on the overall study: Samples from collaborators originated in the United States, Italy and Spain and spanned both the acute and convalescent phases of COVID-19. The prospective study material was composed of cDNA or gDNA derived from T cells, B-cell-depleted T cells, or PBMCs. Deeply sampled blood TCRbeta repertoires from subjects exposed to, actively infected with, or recovered from COVID-19 were included in the dataset. The repertoires were released in a freely available public database intended as a resource for research on the immune response to SARS-CoV-2. Samples were obtained from the ongoing ImmuneRACE study (first 160 participants) and from 1,254 subjects provided by 6 global collaborators. Nearly every sample came with metadata listing a de-identified subject ID, COVID-19 status, age in years and sex. Where available, HLA class I and class II types were taken from metadata supplied by the sample provider and were not determined by assay-based typing.

About this clone: Its antigen remains unidentified. Base qualities are missing; no much larger clone stands one base away.

The junction shows trimming of 5 bases on V and 6 bases on J, plus 17 bases between the germline ends. From a lookup of the germline V gene, CDR1 and CDR2 are SGHTA and FQGNSA. Measured from the cysteine to the phenylalanine, the CDR3 is 15 residues long. Kept here is only the CDR3 DNA, which spans 45 bases and is read in frame from base 1. TCRbeta CDR3 regions were amplified from genomic DNA by means of the immunoSEQ Assay, a bias-controlled multiplex PCR. In the original analysis: Within the assay, amplification of reference gene primers was used to estimate how many nucleated cells each sample contained. To quantify the absolute abundance of each unique TCRbeta CDR3 rearrangement, sequence reads were collapsed and filtered. Productive Simpson clonality was computed per sample as the square root of Simpson's diversity index over productive rearrangements. As stored in TCRdb, this immuneACCESS dataset retains in-frame rearrangements with V and J assigned. A fraction of the clones does not appear; measured against another copy, unresolved V genes explain less than half of the discrepancy, and the remainder lacks a known reason. For V, J and clone size, that table is used; D and trimming come from the DNA. Recorded for this sample are 250,000 to 350,000 clones; approximately 86% of them occurred a single time. Clones ranked in the top ten supply 0.7% to 1% of the sample.

At one collaborating source in Seattle, patients were enrolled during active infection and were followed longitudinally through the course of disease. Whole blood was collected in K2EDTA tubes by collaborating institutions according to the institutions' own protocols. For TCRbeta analysis, collaborators shipped samples as frozen whole blood, isolated PBMCs, or DNA extracted from either of those sample types. Results and caveats for the whole study, not just this receptor: The amount of clinical and demographic metadata varied by source and participant and was provided uncurated.

The clonotype was recovered from a human donor with COVID-19, enrolled during active disease. The donor label of this sample is uncertain. Sequencing was carried out using peripheral blood. The rearranged chain carries TRBV7-2 and TRBJ1-5, and possibly TRBD1, on 6 matching bases. The DNA reads as follows: TGTGCCAGCAGCCCAGGATGGGGGCAGGGTCAGCCCCAGCATTTT. Its product reads: CASSPGWGQGQPQHF. With the portions outside the CDR3 filled from the reference TRBV7-2 and TRBJ1-5 genes, the complete variable region becomes GAGVSQSPSNKVTEKGKDVELRCDPISGHTALYWYRQSLGQGLEFLIYFQGNSAPDKSGLPSDRFSAERTGGSVSTLTIQRTQQEDSAVYLCASSPGWGQGQPQHFGDGTRLSIL.